The next 23 T cell receptor beta chains were all read from a single sample in a study of tumor-infiltrating lymphocytes in localized non-small cell lung cancer. Profiling relied on immunoSEQ multiplex PCR, and the TCRdb table lists in-frame clones only, not all of them. The sample has some 10,000 clones, approximately 60% seen once. Source material: uninvolved lung tissue not adjacent to the tumor. These receptor sequences come from a human donor with non-small cell lung cancer.

The chain carries TRBV19 and TRBJ1-1, with 9 bases aligning to TRBD1. Germline CDR1 LNHDA, CDR2 SQIVND (reference sequence). This CDR3 region has 14 residues. The ends lost 1 base at V and 11 bases at J; junction bases unmatched: 8. DNA for the CDR3: TGTGCCAGTAGTATAGGTCCGGGACAGGGCGATGCTTTCTTT. Its translation: CASSIGPGQGDAFF. Together with reference TRBV19 and TRBJ1-1, the CDR3 gives the full variable domain: DGGITQSPKYLFRKEGQNVTLSCEQNLNHDAMYWYRQDPGQGLRLIYYSQIVNDFQKGDIAEGYSVSREKKESFPLTVTSAQKNPTAFYLCASSIGPGQGDAFFGQGTRLTVV.

The chain uses TRBV14 and TRBJ2-5, with 8 bases matching TRBD2. This CDR3 has 16 amino acids. Germline-derived CDR1 and CDR2 are SGHDN and FVKESK. J gave up 4 bases and V 0 bases, and 7 bases lay outside the gene matches. CDR3 amino acids: CASSQESGGARETQYF. CDR3 nucleotides: TGTGCCAGCAGCCAAGAATCCGGGGGGGCCAGAGAGACCCAGTACTTC.

The rearrangement uses TRBV4-1 and TRBJ2-5, with D uncertain. The germline gives CDR1 MGHRA, CDR2 YSYEKL. Trimming pared 1 base from V and 5 bases from J, leaving 11 bases between. This CDR3 region has 14 residues. The CDR3 here is CASSQGASVETQYF. The CDR3 DNA reads TGCGCCAGCAGCCAAGGGGCTAGTGTGGAGACCCAGTACTTC.

This clone qualifies as medium-sized (0.01 to 0.1%). V and J are TRBV19 and TRBJ1-5; possibly TRBD1 for D (6 bases). CDR1 is LNHDA and CDR2 is SQIVND in the germline V gene (reference sequence). V was clipped by 0 bases and J by 0 bases, with 15 bases between them. The CDR3 runs to 18 residues. CDR3 sequence reads: CASSIDLQAGASNQPQHF. The CDR3 coding sequence is TGTGCCAGTAGTATAGATCTTCAGGCAGGGGCTAGCAATCAGCCCCAGCATTTT.

The chain is built from TRBV7-8 and TRBJ2-1; no clear D gene. Trimming stripped 5 bases from V and 8 bases from J, with 16 bases between. Germline V gene lookup returns CDR1 SGHVS and CDR2 FQNEAQ. The CDR3 has 14 amino acids. This CDR3 is CASSPTFWSYEQFF. CDR3 DNA sequence: TGTGCCAGCAGCCCGACTTTTTGGAGTTATGAGCAGTTCTTC.

The DNA for the CDR3 is TGTGCCAGCAAGGACAGGGATGGCAATCAGCCCCAGCATTTT. This gives the protein CASKDRDGNQPQHF. The chain carries TRBV6-6 and TRBJ1-5, with 8 bases aligning to TRBD1. The germline gives CDR1 MNHNY, CDR2 SVGAGI (reference sequence). After removal of 7 bases from V and 2 bases from J, the junction contained 4 bases not matched to a gene. The CDR3 extends over 14 amino acids.

The sample holds a few counts of this clone. The chain recombines TRBV27 with TRBJ2-7; 11 bases align to TRBD2. Losses at the gene ends were 5 bases for V and 2 bases for J; bases not matched to a gene: 5. The CDR3 runs 15 residues. CDR1 and CDR2 from the germline V gene are MNHEY and SMNVEV (reference sequence). The CDR3: CASSQTSGEAYEQYF. The CDR3 DNA reads as TGTGCCAGCAGTCAGACTAGCGGGGAGGCCTACGAGCAGTACTTC.

This chain joins TRBV11-3 and TRBJ2-3, with no clear D. Germline-derived CDR1 and CDR2 are SGHNT and YENEEA. The CDR3 runs 14 residues. V lost 1 base to trimming and J lost 1 base, with 6 bases between them. This chain's CDR3 is CASSLGRGTDTQYF. As DNA, the CDR3 is TGTGCCAGCAGCTTAGGGCGTGGCACAGATACGCAGTATTTT.

This clone was seen a few times. The chain employs TRBV19 and TRBJ2-3; D is tentatively TRBD1 or TRBD2 (5 bases each). Between the trimmed V and J ends, which lost 9 bases and 3 bases, there was a span of 13 bases. Germline lookup yields CDR1 LNHDA and CDR2 SQIVND (reference sequence). The CDR3 extends over 13 amino acids. The DNA for the CDR3 is TGTGCCAGCTTCGGGACGGAAACAGATACGCAGTATTTT. Translated: CASFGTETDTQYF.

The chain joins TRBV27 to TRBJ2-7; perhaps TRBD1 as D (6 bases). The CDR3 length is 14 residues. The V gene lost 9 bases and the J gene lost 1 base, with 16 bases spanning the gap. Germline assignment: CDR1 MNHEY and CDR2 SMNVEV (reference sequence). CDR3 sequence: CARTDRLLSYEQYF. CDR3 nucleotide sequence: TGTGCCAGAACTGACAGGCTATTGTCCTACGAGCAGTACTTC.

The chain combines TRBV28 with TRBJ1-4; 8 bases align to TRBD1. Trimming at V came to 4 bases and at J to 0 bases, leaving 4 bases not matched to a gene. This CDR3 region has 16 residues. Germline loops: CDR1 MDHEN, CDR2 SYDVKM. CDR3 sequence: CASSSLRGPTNEKLFF. The CDR3 DNA is TGTGCCAGCAGTTCCCTCAGGGGGCCAACTAATGAAAAACTGTTTTTT.

The count of this clone is one. The chain is built from TRBV5-1 and TRBJ2-3; tentative D call: TRBD2 (6 bases). Germline CDR1 is SGHRS and CDR2 is YFSETQ. V was cut by 4 bases and J by 0 bases, with 12 bases left in between. This CDR3 region has 15 residues. The CDR3 protein is CASSPGLLSTDTQYF. The CDR3 DNA is TGCGCCAGCAGCCCGGGACTTCTTAGCACAGATACGCAGTATTTT.

This chain joins TRBV4-3 and TRBJ1-5; no clear D. V lost 0 bases, J lost 7 bases, and 16 bases lay in between. CDR3 length: 16 residues. CDR1 is LGHNA, CDR2 YSLEER, per germline. CDR3 coding DNA: TGCGCCAGCAGCCAAGATTACAGCTTGGGGTACCAGCCCCAGCATTTT. It translates to CASSQDYSLGYQPQHF.

This sequence joins TRBV7-9 and TRBJ1-2, with D uncertain. CDR1 and CDR2 (germline): SEHNR, FQNEAQ (reference sequence). The CDR3 runs to 13 residues. The V and J ends lost 5 bases and 4 bases respectively, with 11 bases between them. CDR3 DNA: TGTGCCAGCAGCCACCGGGCGGGCTATGGCTACACCTTC. It codes for CASSHRAGYGYTF. Variable domain in full (rest from reference TRBV7-9 and TRBJ1-2): DTGVSQNPRHKITKRGQNVTFRCDPISEHNRLYWYRQTLGQGPEFLTYFQNEAQLEKSRLLSDRFSAERPKGSFSTLEIQRTEQGDSAMYLCASSHRAGYGYTFGSGTRLTVV.

This clone was found a few times. The V call is TRBV6-1, the J call TRBJ1-1, with D possibly being TRBD1 (5 bases). The germline V and J ends were trimmed by 6 bases and 3 bases, with 14 bases remaining between them. The CDR3 is 14 amino acids. The germline CDR1 and CDR2 sequences are MNHNS and SASEGT. The CDR3 region has the DNA TGTGCCAGCAGATCGACCGGGGGGTACACTGAAGCTTTCTTT. This gives the protein CASRSTGGYTEAFF.

This clone has a single count. V usage is TRBV7-3 and J usage is TRBJ2-1; 8 positions match TRBD2. V gave up 5 bases and J gave up 0 bases; unmatched junction bases: 3. The length of the CDR3 is 15 residues. Germline V gene lookup returns CDR1 SGHTA and CDR2 FQGTGA. The CDR3 is CASSQRESSYNEQFF. The CDR3 coding sequence is TGTGCCAGCAGCCAGCGGGAGAGCTCCTACAATGAGCAGTTCTTC.

The chain carries TRBV25-1 and TRBJ1-6; D possibly corresponds to TRBD1 (6 bases). Trimming pared 2 bases from V and 4 bases from J, leaving 6 bases between. The CDR3 spans 14 residues. Per the germline V gene, CDR1 is MGHDK and CDR2 is SYGVNS. The chain's CDR3 is CASSERGYNSPLHF. CDR3 sequence (DNA): TGTGCCAGCAGTGAAAGGGGGTATAATTCACCCCTCCACTTT.

This clone is medium-sized in the sample. The chain has TRBV19 and TRBJ2-7; D remains ambiguous. CDR1 and CDR2 from the germline V gene are LNHDA and SQIVND (reference sequence). The CDR3 consists of 13 residues. The V end lost 1 base, the J end lost 6 bases, and 10 bases lay between the germline ends. CDR3 nucleotide sequence: TGTGCCAGTAGTATAGTAATCTTCGGCGAGCAGTACTTC. Protein sequence: CASSIVIFGEQYF.

CDR3 nucleotide sequence: TGTGCCAGCAGCCGGACTAGCGGGGGGGCTAGCACAGATACGCAGTATTTT. Its translation is CASSRTSGGASTDTQYF. V gene TRBV5-4 combines with J gene TRBJ2-3; 15 nucleotides align to TRBD2. This CDR3 has 17 amino acids. Germline CDR1 is SGHNT and CDR2 is YYREEE (reference sequence). Germline trimming cut 4 bases from V and 0 bases from J; bases unmatched to any gene: 3.

The chain combines TRBV9 with TRBJ1-1; D call uncertain. The CDR3 has 13 amino acids. CDR1 and CDR2 from the germline V gene are SGDLS and YYNGEE. The V gene lost 3 bases and the J gene lost 2 bases, with 8 bases spanning the gap. In nucleotides, the CDR3 is TGTGCCAGCAGCGCTCACGGTAACACTGAAGCTTTCTTT. It codes for CASSAHGNTEAFF.

The rearrangement joins TRBV7-9 to TRBJ1-2, with 11 bases lining up with TRBD1. V dropped 4 bases and J dropped 7; count of bases not matched to a gene: 8. Germline CDR1 and CDR2: SEHNR and FQNEAQ (reference sequence). The CDR3 contains 15 residues. The CDR3 DNA sequence: TGTGCCAGCAGCTCTGGGACCGGGACAGGGGGTGGCTACACCTTC. As protein: CASSSGTGTGGGYTF.

This chain links TRBV2 with TRBJ2-1, with 11 bases that match TRBD2. Germline V gene lookup returns CDR1 SNHLY and CDR2 FYNNEI. The CDR3 length is 15 residues. V shed 5 bases and J 4 bases; nucleotides not matched to a gene: 4. Written as DNA, the CDR3 is TGTGCCAGCAGTACTAGCGGGGGAGAGTACAATGAGCAGTTCTTC. This translates into CASSTSGGEYNEQFF.

This clone was seen a few times. V is TRBV28 and J is TRBJ1-1; D perhaps matches TRBD1 (6 bases). Germline CDR1 and CDR2: MDHEN and SYDVKM. The CDR3 has 15 residues. Trimming stripped 7 bases from V and 0 bases from J, with 15 bases between. The CDR3, as DNA: TGTGCCAGCACCCTACAGCAGGGGCTGAACACTGAAGCTTTCTTT. This gives the protein CASTLQQGLNTEAFF.